The present T cell receptor beta chain was sequenced within a study of radiation and T cells in renal cell carcinoma. Study results and caveats: From baseline, blood top tumor clonotypes peaked at 2 weeks post-radiation.

The length of the CDR3 is 14 residues. Trimming took 5 bases from V and 1 from J, leaving 11 bases between them. Germline V gene sequence: CDR1 SEHNR, CDR2 FQNEAQ (reference sequence). Libraries were prepared by immunoSEQ multiplex PCR; TCRdb keeps only in-frame clonotypes and omits some of them. The sample carries under 100,000 clones, approximately 80% recorded once. Time point reported: blood 4 weeks post-SBRT, at nephrectomy. Treatment specified: 15 Gy SBRT to primary tumor, nephrectomy 4 weeks later. Nephrectomy followed 15 Gy stereotactic body radiation by 4 weeks. The tumor was a clear cell renal cell carcinoma. A single count supports this clone. Its antigen is not known.

This TCR was sampled from a man in his fifties or sixties with renal cell carcinoma. This specimen consisted of blood, obtained from a patient whose treatment included radiotherapy and nephrectomy. V is TRBV7-9 and J is TRBJ2-5; possibly TRBD2 for D (5 bases). The CDR3 here is CASSPPGLQETQYF. The CDR3 coding sequence is TGTGCCAGCAGCCCCCCCGGACTCCAAGAGACCCAGTACTTC.